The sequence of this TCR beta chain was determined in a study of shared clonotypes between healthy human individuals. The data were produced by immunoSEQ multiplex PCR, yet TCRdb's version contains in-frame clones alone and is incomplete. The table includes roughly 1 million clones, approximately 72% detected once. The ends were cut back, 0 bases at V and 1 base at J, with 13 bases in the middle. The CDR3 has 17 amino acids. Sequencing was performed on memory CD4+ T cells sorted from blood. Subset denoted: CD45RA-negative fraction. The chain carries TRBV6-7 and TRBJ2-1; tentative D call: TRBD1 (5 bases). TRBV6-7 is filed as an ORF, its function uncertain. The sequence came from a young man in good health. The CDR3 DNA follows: TGTGCCAGCAGTTACTCTCGCAGGGTACCATCCTACAATGAGCAGTTCTTC. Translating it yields CASSYSRRVPSYNEQFF.